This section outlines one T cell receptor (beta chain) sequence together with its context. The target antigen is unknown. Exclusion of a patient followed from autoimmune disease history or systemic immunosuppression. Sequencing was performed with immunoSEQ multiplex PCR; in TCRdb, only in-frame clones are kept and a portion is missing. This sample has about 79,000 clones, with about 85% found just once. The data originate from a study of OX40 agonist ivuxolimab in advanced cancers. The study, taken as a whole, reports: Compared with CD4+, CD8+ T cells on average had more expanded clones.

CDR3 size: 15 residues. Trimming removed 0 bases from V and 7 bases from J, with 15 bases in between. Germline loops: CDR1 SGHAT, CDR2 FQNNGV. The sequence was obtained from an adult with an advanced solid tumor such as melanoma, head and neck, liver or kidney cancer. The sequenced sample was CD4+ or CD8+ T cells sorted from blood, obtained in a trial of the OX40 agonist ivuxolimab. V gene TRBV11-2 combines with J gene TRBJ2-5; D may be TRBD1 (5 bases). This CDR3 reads CASSLEGQGSMTQYF. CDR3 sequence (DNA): TGTGCCAGCAGCTTAGAAGGGCAGGGTTCGATGACCCAGTACTTC.